These 31 T cell receptor beta chains came from one sample sequenced in a study of blood T cells in healthy people across ages. It was with a sample-barcoded 5' primer and a J-beta primer mix that a second PCR of roughly 7 to 12 cycles was run. A single record per CDR3 protein comes from TCRdb applying MiXCR to the 5' RACE reads. The sample comprises approximately 360,000 distinct CDR3 sequences, roughly half of which are singletons, and 45% to 65% rests with the top ten. Sequencing was carried out using blood. Every receptor here comes from a man in his 60s in good health.

V is TRBV20-1 and J is TRBJ2-5; D is ambiguous. Trimming removed 3 bases from V and 6 bases from J, with 17 bases in between. CDR3 length: 14 amino acids. Germline CDR1 is DFQATT and CDR2 is SNEGSKA (reference sequence). This CDR3 is CSASDSRSSKTQYF. CDR3 sequence (DNA): TGCAGTGCTAGCGACTCCCGGAGCAGTAAGACCCAGTACTTC.

This clonotype was found once. The V call is TRBV7-2, the J call TRBJ2-3; D is tentatively TRBD1 or TRBD2 (5 bases each). The V gene lost 7 bases and the J gene lost 0 bases, with 20 bases spanning the gap. The CDR3 runs 17 residues. Germline loops: CDR1 SGHTA, CDR2 FQGNSA. For the CDR3, the DNA is TGTGCCAGCACCACATTTGGGACGCTTACTAGCACAGATACGCAGTATTTT. Amino acids: CASTTFGTLTSTDTQYF. Full variable domain (remainder filled in from reference TRBV7-2 and TRBJ2-3): GAGVSQSPSNKVTEKGKDVELRCDPISGHTALYWYRQSLGQGLEFLIYFQGNSAPDKSGLPSDRFSAERTGGSVSTLTIQRTQQEDSAVYLCASTTFGTLTSTDTQYFGPGTRLTVL.

As concerns this clonotype: At one end the junction does not follow the germline gene, possibly because of a read error. CDR3 sequence (DNA): TGTACCAGCAGTATATTGGGACAGGGAAGTCAGCCCCAGCATTTT. This encodes CTSSILGQGSQPQHF. The V call is TRBV28, the J call TRBJ1-5, with TRBD1 identical over 9 bases. CDR3 length: 15 amino acids. Germline CDR1 is MDHEN and CDR2 is SYDVKM.

The DNA of the CDR3 is TGTGCCAGCAGCTTAGGAGCCCCATCCTACGAGCAGTACTTC. Its translation is CASSLGAPSYEQYF. The rearrangement links TRBV7-9 to TRBJ2-7; D is unresolved. Germline V gene sequence: CDR1 SEHNR, CDR2 FQNEAQ (reference sequence). The V end lost 1 base, the J end lost 1 base, and 8 bases lay between the germline ends. The length of the CDR3 is 14 residues.

This clonotype was observed a handful of times. This chain connects TRBV6-6 to TRBJ2-3; D gene ambiguous. The CDR3 loop spans 12 amino acids. With 4 bases removed from V and 5 bases from J, the gap between germline ends came to 7 bases. Germline values: CDR1 MNHNY, CDR2 SVGAGI (reference sequence). The CDR3 DNA follows: TGTGCCAGCAGTTCCCTTTTAGATACGCAGTATTTT. Amino acids: CASSSLLDTQYF.

The chain couples TRBV14 to TRBJ2-5; possible D gene TRBD2, 5 bases. The end of the DNA aligns better with TRBJ2-7, so the J call may be wrong. The germline V gene encodes CDR1 SGHDN and CDR2 FVKESK. This CDR3 is 15 amino acids long. The CDR3 DNA reads TGTGCCAGCAGCCAAGGGACTCATCCCCTGTACGAGCAGTACTTC. Amino acid sequence: CASSQGTHPLYEQYF.

This chain joins TRBV7-9 and TRBJ2-7, with 10 nucleotides matching TRBD1. The V and J ends lost 4 bases and 2 bases, in that order; junction bases with no gene match: 14. The CDR3 is 18 residues long. Germline V lookup: CDR1 SEHNR, CDR2 FQNEAQ (reference sequence). CDR3 sequence reads: CASSSTISGTGAPYEQYF. The CDR3 DNA sequence: TGTGCCAGCAGCTCAACTATTTCCGGGACAGGGGCCCCCTACGAGCAGTACTTC.

The chain uses TRBV29-1 and TRBJ1-4; no clear D. The CDR3 length is 11 residues. The germline V and J ends were trimmed by 0 bases and 12 bases, with 8 bases remaining between them. Germline values: CDR1 SQVTM, CDR2 ANQGSEA. The CDR3 here is CSVEEVRELFF. CDR3 nucleotides: TGCAGCGTTGAAGAAGTGCGGGAACTGTTTTTT.

The chain couples TRBV6-5 to TRBJ1-1; D is possibly TRBD1 (5 bases). Germline assignment: CDR1 MNHEY and CDR2 SVGAGI. CDR3 length: 12 residues. Trimming shortened V by 9 bases and J by 4 bases, and 12 bases separated the two germline ends. CDR3 region: CASHRLSTEAFF. The CDR3 coding sequence is TGTGCCAGTCACAGGCTGAGCACTGAAGCTTTCTTT.

The chain carries TRBV7-3 and TRBJ2-1, with a possible D match to TRBD2 (7 bases). Germline V gene lookup returns CDR1 SGHTA and CDR2 FQGTGA. Trimming shortened V by 5 bases and J by 0 bases, and 14 bases separated the two germline ends. The CDR3 length is 16 residues. CDR3 nucleotides: TGTGCCAGCAGCCCCTATGCGGGGGCCTCCTACAATGAGCAGTTCTTC. It is translated as CASSPYAGASYNEQFF.

In DNA form, the CDR3 reads TGTGCCACCGAGAAGGGCGGGAGGGGGGATACGCAGTATTTT. The encoded protein is CATEKGGRGDTQYF. The rearrangement uses TRBV10-3 and TRBJ2-3; 9 bases line up with TRBD2. Trimming at V came to 10 bases and at J to 6 bases, leaving 11 bases not matched to a gene. CDR3 size: 14 residues. CDR1 and CDR2 from the germline V gene are ENHRY and SYGVKD.

This clonotype was observed a few times. The chain uses TRBV29-1 and TRBJ2-7, with TRBD1 matching 9 bases. The junction had 6 bases not matched to a gene; V was cut back by 4 bases and J by 2 bases. Per the germline V gene, CDR1 is SQVTM and CDR2 is ANQGSEA. The CDR3 length is 14 residues. CDR3 nucleotides: TGCAGCGTTGCCTCCGGGACAGGGCCCTACGAGCAGTACTTC. It translates to CSVASGTGPYEQYF.

The sample holds one count of this clonotype. The chain recombines TRBV11-2 with TRBJ2-5; D possibly matches TRBD1 or TRBD2 (6 bases each). From germline, CDR1 is SGHAT and CDR2 FQNNGV. The V and J ends lost 4 bases and 0 bases respectively, with 21 bases between them. CDR3 length: 18 amino acids. CDR3 in amino acids: CASSSGQLTSRDQETQYF. CDR3 nucleotide sequence: TGTGCCAGCAGCTCAGGACAGTTAACTAGCAGGGACCAAGAGACCCAGTACTTC.

The CDR3 here is CASSSRQGILTDTQYF. CDR3 nucleotide sequence: TGTGCCAGCAGCTCCCGACAGGGTATCTTGACAGATACGCAGTATTTT. The V and J genes are TRBV14 and TRBJ2-3; 7 bases map to TRBD1. Germline values: CDR1 SGHDN, CDR2 FVKESK. V shed 5 bases and J 3 bases; nucleotides not matched to a gene: 11. There are 16 residues in the CDR3.

The genes are TRBV7-2 and TRBJ1-4, with TRBD1 as a possible D gene (5 bases). V was shortened by 1 base and J by 3 bases, with 9 bases between the two germline ends. The V gene's germline CDR1 is SGHTA and CDR2 FQGNSA. This CDR3 contains 15 residues. The CDR3 DNA reads TGTGCCAGCAGCTTAGAGGGGCTCGCTAATGAAAAACTGTTTTTT. Encoded protein: CASSLEGLANEKLFF.

The chain uses TRBV5-1 and TRBJ1-5, with a possible D match to TRBD1 (5 bases). V was clipped by 0 bases and J by 6 bases, with 13 bases between them. Germline CDR1 is SGHRS and CDR2 is YFSETQ. The CDR3 is 15 amino acids. CDR3 region: CASSLAGAGSQPQHF. The CDR3 nucleotides read TGCGCCAGCAGCTTGGCCGGGGCGGGCAGTCAGCCCCAGCATTTT.

The chain combines TRBV12-3 or TRBV12-4 with TRBJ1-5; 8 positions match TRBD1. The CDR3 covers 14 residues. Trimming cost V 7 bases and J 4 bases; bases outside gene matches: 6. The CDR3, as DNA: TGTGCCAGCACCCAGGGGGCGCGGAATCAGCCCCAGCATTTT. The encoded protein is CASTQGARNQPQHF.

This clonotype was seen repeatedly, ten times or more. The rearrangement links TRBV29-1 to TRBJ2-7, with unresolved D. The CDR3 consists of 10 residues. Trimming removed 4 bases from V and 6 bases from J, with 7 bases in between. The V gene's germline CDR1 is SQVTM and CDR2 ANQGSEA. In nucleotides, the CDR3 is TGCAGCGTTGCCACCCCCGAGCAGTACTTC. Amino acid sequence: CSVATPEQYF.

V usage is TRBV7-9 and J usage is TRBJ1-2; possibly TRBD1 for D (6 bases). V was cut by 5 bases and J by 6 bases, with 16 bases left in between. The CDR3 loop spans 14 amino acids. CDR1 SEHNR and CDR2 FQNEAQ come from the germline V gene (reference sequence). The CDR3 region is CASSGGGGINGYTF. CDR3 nucleotides: TGTGCCAGCAGCGGAGGGGGGGGAATCAATGGCTACACCTTC.

The chain links TRBV12-3 or TRBV12-4 to TRBJ2-7; no clear D. The CDR3 is 14 residues long. Trimming took 6 bases from V and 1 from J, leaving 13 bases between them. The CDR3 bases are TGTGCCAGCAGCCCTCGGGTGGGTTCCTACGAGCAGTACTTC. It encodes CASSPRVGSYEQYF.

This clonotype was picked up many times. The genes are TRBV12-3 or TRBV12-4 and TRBJ1-2; no reliable D call. V was shortened by 3 bases and J by 5 bases, with 10 bases between the two germline ends. The CDR3 length is 13 residues. The CDR3 region is CASSFGEEYGYTF. The CDR3 DNA is TGTGCCAGCAGTTTTGGGGAAGAGTATGGCTACACCTTC.

In DNA, the CDR3 is TGTGCCAGCAGCCACAACCGGGGCTACACCTTC. This gives the protein CASSHNRGYTF. V and J are TRBV3-1 and TRBJ1-2; D is unclear. The CDR3 sequence is 11 residues long. V lost 3 bases to trimming and J lost 8 bases, with 7 bases between them. The germline V gene has CDR1 LGHDT and CDR2 YNNKEL (reference sequence).

In the case of this clonotype: Sequence at one end of the junction differs from germline and may be a read error. J is TRBJ2-4 and V is TRBV4-2; D is possibly TRBD2 (6 bases). The DNA end favors TRBJ2-7, so the J call may be wrong. The V gene's germline CDR1 is LGHNA and CDR2 YNFKEQ. This CDR3 spans 16 amino acids. The CDR3: CVSSHGTLARDYEQYF. Here the CDR3 DNA reads TGTGTCAGCAGCCACGGAACCCTAGCGCGCGACTACGAGCAGTACTTC.

The table lists this clonotype with a few counts. The chain links TRBV11-1 to TRBJ2-1, with a tentative D call TRBD2 (6 bases). V shed 5 bases and J shed 8 bases, with 19 bases lying between them. The germline V gene encodes CDR1 SGHAT and CDR2 FQDESV (reference sequence). There are 15 residues in the CDR3. In DNA form, the CDR3 reads TGTGCCAGCAGCCCCCGACTAGGAGTACGCGATGAGCAGTTCTTC. Translation gives CASSPRLGVRDEQFF.

This clonotype was counted ten times or more. The chain carries TRBV28 and TRBJ2-7, with unresolved D. Germline CDR1 MDHEN, CDR2 SYDVKM. This CDR3 spans 11 amino acids. The CDR3 bases are TGTGCGCACGGAGTTTCCCACGAGCAGTACTTC. Translating gives CAHGVSHEQYF.

V and J are TRBV3-1 and TRBJ2-7; D might be TRBD1 (6 bases). Germline values: CDR1 LGHDT, CDR2 YNNKEL (reference sequence). V lost 1 base and J 3 bases, leaving 10 bases between the germline ends. The CDR3 runs 14 residues. CDR3 sequence: CASSQAVTGYEQYF. CDR3 DNA: TGTGCCAGCAGCCAAGCCGTGACAGGCTACGAGCAGTACTTC.

The gene calls are TRBV5-6 and TRBJ2-7; D possibly matches TRBD1 or TRBD2 (5 bases each). There are 15 residues in the CDR3. Germline V gene sequence: CDR1 SGHDT, CDR2 YYEEEE. V was pared by 1 base and J by 5 bases, with 16 bases between. CDR3 sequence (DNA): TGTGCCAGCAGCTTGATCGGGGCGGACGTAGACGAGCAGTACTTC. Protein: CASSLIGADVDEQYF.

This chain uses TRBV5-1 with TRBJ1-2, with TRBD1 matching over 8 bases. Germline V CDR1 and CDR2: SGHRS, YFSETQ. The V gene end was trimmed by 2 bases and the J gene end by 3 bases; junction bases not matched to a gene: 3. The CDR3 spans 14 residues. The CDR3, as DNA: TGCGCCAGCAGCTTAGAGACAGGGGACTATGGCTACACCTTC. It specifies CASSLETGDYGYTF.

About this clonotype: This may come from a read error, since a much larger clone is one base off. Given the absence of the conserved phenylalanine or tryptophan at the CDR3 end, a read error is likely. This chain links TRBV29-1 with TRBJ2-7; 12 bases line up with TRBD1. The V gene end was trimmed by 7 bases and the J gene end by 2 bases; junction bases not matched to a gene: 3. The CDR3 runs to 13 residues. The V gene's germline CDR1 is SQVTM and CDR2 ANQGSEA. The CDR3 here is CSAGDRGPYEQYL. Here the CDR3 DNA reads TGCAGCGCCGGGGACAGGGGGCCCTACGAGCAGTACTTA.

The CDR3 DNA reads as TGTGCCAGCAGTTACCTACAGGGGAACACTGAAGCTTTCTTT. Translating it yields CASSYLQGNTEAFF. The V call is TRBV6-5, the J call TRBJ1-1, with D maybe TRBD1 (6 bases). The CDR3 is 14 amino acids. V gave up 2 bases and J gave up 1 base, with 8 bases separating them. The V gene's germline CDR1 is MNHEY and CDR2 SVGAGI.

In its sample, this clonotype was seen many times. V is TRBV12-3 or TRBV12-4 and J is TRBJ2-7; a possible D gene is TRBD1 (6 bases). The CDR3 consists of 13 residues. Trimming shortened V by 6 bases and J by 3 bases, and 12 bases separated the two germline ends. CDR3 DNA: TGTGCCAGCAGCTCCCTACAGGGCTACGAGCAGTACTTC. Protein product: CASSSLQGYEQYF.